The T cell receptor beta chain described here comes from a study of blood T cell repertoires in COVID-19. About the research overall: The United States, Italy and Spain provided the acute and convalescent COVID-19 samples. Sources were T cells, B-cell-depleted T cells, or PBMCs; the material itself was cDNA or gDNA.

As handled by the study authors: Reference gene primers were amplified, and this amplification served to estimate nucleated cell counts. Sequencing was performed with immunoSEQ multiplex PCR; in TCRdb, only in-frame clones are kept and a portion is missing. Clone size and the V and J calls come from that table; the DNA yielded D and trimming. The sample holds around 98,000 clones, about four fifths seen once. Germline CDR1 and CDR2: MNHEY and SVGAGI. V was clipped by 6 bases and J by 9 bases, with 12 bases between them. The length of the CDR3 is 13 residues. The sequencing input was peripheral blood. This clonotype was sampled from a woman between 55 and 75 years old with acute or convalescent COVID-19. V gene TRBV6-5 combines with J gene TRBJ1-6; perhaps TRBD1 as D (6 bases). The CDR3 reads CASRAGARSPLHF. DNA of the CDR3: TGTGCCAGCAGGGCAGGGGCACGTTCACCCCTCCACTTT.